This TCR beta chain came from a study of glioma-infiltrating T cells. This clonotype was detected only a few times. What it recognizes is unknown. Findings of the study overall: Gliomas, especially low-grade, showed above-expected tissue-blood divergence; non-neoplastic patients showed below. CDR3 overlap between tissue and blood was very small.

The CDR3 is 18 residues long. Per the germline V gene, CDR1 is SEHNR and CDR2 is FQNEAQ (reference sequence). V trimming: 1 base; J trimming: 10 bases; junction bases outside the gene matches: 14. Using RNA template, CDR3s of TCR alpha and beta were amplified with iRepertoire arm-PCR. One-step reverse transcription and amplification started from approximately 100-400 ng of tissue mRNA or PBMC total RNA. From the multiplex PCR reads, TCRdb called clonotypes with MiXCR, one entry per CDR3 protein. The table records under 150,000 distinct CDR3 sequences, around a quarter of them present only once. The TCR comes from a human donor with low-grade glioma or glioblastoma, undergoing nonglioma brain surgery, or in good health (not recorded which). The V call is TRBV7-9, the J call TRBJ2-1; TRBD2 aligns across 12 bases. The sequenced sample consisted of glioma tissue, nonneoplastic brain tissue, or PBMCs (not recorded which). The CDR3 nucleotides are TGTGCCAGCAGCTTAGGTAAAAGGACTAGCGGGGTATATAGGGAGCAGTTCTTC. Protein: CASSLGKRTSGVYREQFF.